This T cell receptor beta chain came from a study of T cells in Graves' hyperthyroidism and ophthalmopathy. Germline V gene data show CDR1 as SGHTA and CDR2 as FQGTGA. The junction had 4 bases not matched to a gene; V was cut back by 1 base and J by 5 bases. The CDR3 is made up of 14 amino acids. Amplification of TCR beta CDR3 regions used RNA as the template. First-round RT-PCR with HTBI primers amplified the TCR CDR3 region. From the multiplex PCR reads, TCRdb called clonotypes with MiXCR, one entry per CDR3 protein. The sample holds more than 550,000 distinct CDR3 sequences; about 45% are singletons and the top ten take more than 7%.

The J gene is TRBJ2-5, the V gene TRBV7-3; 7 nucleotides match TRBD1. Sequenced: peripheral blood or thyroid tissue (not recorded which). The receptor was isolated from an adult man with Graves' disease, either hyperthyroidism or ophthalmopathy (not recorded which). CDR3 bases: TGTGCCAGCAGCTTAAACAGGGGTTTTGAGACCCAGTACTTC. It is translated as CASSLNRGFETQYF.